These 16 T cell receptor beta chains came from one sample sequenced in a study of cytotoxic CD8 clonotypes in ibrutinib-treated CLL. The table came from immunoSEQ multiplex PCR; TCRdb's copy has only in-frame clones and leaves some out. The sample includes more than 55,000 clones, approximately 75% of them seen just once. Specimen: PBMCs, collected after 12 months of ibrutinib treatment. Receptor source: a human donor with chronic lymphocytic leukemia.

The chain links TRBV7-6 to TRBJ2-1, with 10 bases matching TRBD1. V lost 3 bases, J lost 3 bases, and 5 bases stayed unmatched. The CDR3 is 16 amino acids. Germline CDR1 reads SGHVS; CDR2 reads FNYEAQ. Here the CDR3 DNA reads TGTGCCAGCAGCTTGACGACAGGGGGCGGCTACAATGAGCAGTTCTTC. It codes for CASSLTTGGGYNEQFF.

The CDR3 loop reads CASSVSGQGPREQYF. In nucleotides, the CDR3 is TGTGCCAGCAGCGTATCCGGACAGGGCCCCCGCGAGCAGTACTTC. The rearrangement joins TRBV9 to TRBJ2-7; 8 bases map to TRBD1. V shed 1 base and J 6 bases; nucleotides not matched to a gene: 9. The germline V gene has CDR1 SGDLS and CDR2 YYNGEE. This CDR3 is 15 amino acids long.

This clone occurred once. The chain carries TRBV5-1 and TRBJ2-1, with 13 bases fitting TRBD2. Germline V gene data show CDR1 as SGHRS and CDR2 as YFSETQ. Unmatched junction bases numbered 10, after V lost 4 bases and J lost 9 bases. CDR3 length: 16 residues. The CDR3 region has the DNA TGCGCCAGCAGCCAACTTACTAGCGGGAGGGCCGGTGAGCAGTTCTTC. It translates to CASSQLTSGRAGEQFF.

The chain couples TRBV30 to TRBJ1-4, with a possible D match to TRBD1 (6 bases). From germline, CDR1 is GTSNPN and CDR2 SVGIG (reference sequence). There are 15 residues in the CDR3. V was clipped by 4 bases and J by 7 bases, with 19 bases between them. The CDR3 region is CAWTRGGPGVEKLFF. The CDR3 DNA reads TGTGCCTGGACGAGGGGGGGCCCAGGGGTTGAAAAACTGTTTTTT. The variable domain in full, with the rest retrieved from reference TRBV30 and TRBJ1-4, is SQTIHQWPATLVQPVGSPLSLECTVEGTSNPNLYWYRQAAGRGLQLLFYSVGIGQISSEVPQNLSASRPQDRQFILSSKKLLLSDSGFYLCAWTRGGPGVEKLFFGSGTQLSVL.

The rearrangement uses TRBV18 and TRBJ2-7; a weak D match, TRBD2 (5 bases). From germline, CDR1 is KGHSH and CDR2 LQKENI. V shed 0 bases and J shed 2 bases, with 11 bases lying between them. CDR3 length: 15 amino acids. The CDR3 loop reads CASSPPRTQTYEQYF. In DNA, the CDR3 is TGTGCCAGCTCACCACCTAGGACTCAAACCTACGAGCAGTACTTC.

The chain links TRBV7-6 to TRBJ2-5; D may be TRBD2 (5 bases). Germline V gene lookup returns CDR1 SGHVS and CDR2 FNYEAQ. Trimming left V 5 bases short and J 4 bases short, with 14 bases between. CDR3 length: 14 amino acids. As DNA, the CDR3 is TGTGCCAGCAGCCCGCACGGGGTGGGAGAGACCCAGTACTTC. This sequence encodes CASSPHGVGETQYF.

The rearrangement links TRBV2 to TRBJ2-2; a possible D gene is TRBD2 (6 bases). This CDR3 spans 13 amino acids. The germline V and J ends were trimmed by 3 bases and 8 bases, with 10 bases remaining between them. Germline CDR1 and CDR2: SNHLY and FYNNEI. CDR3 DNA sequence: TGTGCCAGCAGTGATTACCGGGAGGGGGAGCTGTTTTTT. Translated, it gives CASSDYREGELFF. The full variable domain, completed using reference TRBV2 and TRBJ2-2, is EPEVTQTPSHQVTQMGQEVILRCVPISNHLYFYWYRQILGQKVEFLVSFYNNEISEKSEIFDDQFSVERPDGSNFTLKIRSTKLEDSAMYFCASSDYREGELFFGEGSRLTVL.

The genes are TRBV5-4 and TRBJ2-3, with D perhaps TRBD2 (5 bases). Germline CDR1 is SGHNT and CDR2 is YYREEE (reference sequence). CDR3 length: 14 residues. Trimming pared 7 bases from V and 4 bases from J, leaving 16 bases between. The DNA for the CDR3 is TGTGCCAGCCAGTCTCCCCTAGCTGCAGATACGCAGTATTTT. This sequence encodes CASQSPLAADTQYF.

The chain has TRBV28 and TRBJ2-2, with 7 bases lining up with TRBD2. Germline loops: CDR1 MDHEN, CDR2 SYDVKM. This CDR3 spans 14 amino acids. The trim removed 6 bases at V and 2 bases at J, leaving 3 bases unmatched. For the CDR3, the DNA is TGTGCCAGCAGCCGGGACTACAACACCGGGGAGCTGTTTTTT. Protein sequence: CASSRDYNTGELFF. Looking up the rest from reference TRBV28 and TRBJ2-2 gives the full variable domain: DVKVTQSSRYLVKRTGEKVFLECVQDMDHENMFWYRQDPGLGLRLIYFSYDVKMKEKGDIPEGYSVSREKKERFSLILESASTNQTSMYLCASSRDYNTGELFFGEGSRLTVL.

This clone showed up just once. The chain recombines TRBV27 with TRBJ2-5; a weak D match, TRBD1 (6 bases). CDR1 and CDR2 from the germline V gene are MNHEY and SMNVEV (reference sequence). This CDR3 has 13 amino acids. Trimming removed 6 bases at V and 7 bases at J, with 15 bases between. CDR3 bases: TGTGCCAGCAGCCAGAACAGGGCAACGACCCAGTACTTC. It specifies CASSQNRATTQYF.

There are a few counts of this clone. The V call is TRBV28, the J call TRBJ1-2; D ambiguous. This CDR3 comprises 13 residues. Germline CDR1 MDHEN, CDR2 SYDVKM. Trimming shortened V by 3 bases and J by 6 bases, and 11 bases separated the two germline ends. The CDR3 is CASSLRAVNGYTF. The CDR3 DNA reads TGTGCCAGCAGTTTGAGGGCAGTCAATGGCTACACCTTC.

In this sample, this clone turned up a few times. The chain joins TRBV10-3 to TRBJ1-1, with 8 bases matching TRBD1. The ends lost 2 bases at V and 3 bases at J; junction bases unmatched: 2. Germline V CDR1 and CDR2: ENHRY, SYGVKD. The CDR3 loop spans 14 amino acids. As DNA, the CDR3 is TGTGCCATCAGTGAGGGACAGGGTCACACTGAAGCTTTCTTT. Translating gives CAISEGQGHTEAFF.

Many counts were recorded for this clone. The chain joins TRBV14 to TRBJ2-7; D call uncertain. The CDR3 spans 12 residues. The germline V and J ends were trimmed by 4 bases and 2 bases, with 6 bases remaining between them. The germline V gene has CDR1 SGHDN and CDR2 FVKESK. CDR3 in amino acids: CASSRGPYEQYF. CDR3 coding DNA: TGTGCCAGCAGCCGAGGACCCTACGAGCAGTACTTC.

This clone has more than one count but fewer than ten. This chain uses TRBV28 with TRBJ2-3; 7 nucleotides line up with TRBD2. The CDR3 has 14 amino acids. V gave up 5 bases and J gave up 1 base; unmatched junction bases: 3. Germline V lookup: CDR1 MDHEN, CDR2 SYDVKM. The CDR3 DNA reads TGTGCCAGCAGTAGCGGGATTGGCACAGATACGCAGTATTTT. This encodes CASSSGIGTDTQYF. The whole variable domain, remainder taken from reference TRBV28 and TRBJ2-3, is DVKVTQSSRYLVKRTGEKVFLECVQDMDHENMFWYRQDPGLGLRLIYFSYDVKMKEKGDIPEGYSVSREKKERFSLILESASTNQTSMYLCASSSGIGTDTQYFGPGTRLTVL.

The CDR3 region has the DNA TGTGCCTGCACCCCCCCCTGGGGCCCCTACAATGAGCAGTTCTTC. Its translation: CACTPPWGPYNEQFF. The chain uses TRBV30 and TRBJ2-1; a possible D gene is TRBD1 (5 bases). V was shortened by 6 bases and J by 2 bases, with 17 bases between the two germline ends. The CDR3 extends over 15 amino acids. Germline CDR1 reads GTSNPN; CDR2 reads SVGIG (reference sequence).

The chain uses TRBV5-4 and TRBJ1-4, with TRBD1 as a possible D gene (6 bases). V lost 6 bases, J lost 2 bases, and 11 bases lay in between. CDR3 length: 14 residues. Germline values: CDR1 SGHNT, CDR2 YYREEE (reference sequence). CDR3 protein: CASNPGGTNEKLFF. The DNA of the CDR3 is TGTGCCAGCAACCCGGGGGGCACTAATGAAAAACTGTTTTTT.